Here is one T cell receptor beta chain with its context. What it binds is unknown. Extracted RNA was reverse transcribed into cDNA, the sequencing template. Generated by immunoSEQ multiplex PCR, the TCRdb table keeps only in-frame clones and is missing some. The data show 90,000 to 100,000 clones, less than 50% seen once. This specimen belongs to a study of CD8+ T cells in alopecia areata. Study details: At a dose of 5 to 10 mg twice daily, oral tofacitinib was given to treated patients. Treatment with tofacitinib (6 to 18 months) was followed by 6 months off drug. Study-level results: Scalp lesions, especially in alopecia totalis/universalis, had higher clonality than normal scalp.

The sample taken for sequencing was CD4+ T cells sorted from blood. The sequence derives from a human donor with alopecia areata.

CDR3 loop: CAWSAGVYEQYF. The CDR3 DNA is TGTGCCTGGAGTGCTGGAGTCTACGAGCAGTACTTC. This chain uses TRBV30 with TRBJ2-7; D uncertain. The length of the CDR3 is 12 residues. With 1 base removed from V and 3 bases from J, the gap between germline ends came to 7 bases. The germline CDR1 and CDR2 sequences are GTSNPN and SVGIG (reference sequence).